This TCR beta chain stems from a study of cytomegalovirus exposure and HLA in healthy donors. Findings and caveats of the study: The majority of TCR sequences were rare, yet some public TCRs appeared in many donors. Cytomegalovirus association was assigned to about 150 TCR beta chains. Within an earlier analysis, most TCR beta V segments proved productive either about 90% or about 30% of the time. Analysis performed later found 16,951 TCR beta sequences associated with HLA alleles at 0.05 false discovery rate.

The CDR3 has 16 residues. Trimming took off 2 bases at V and 3 bases at J, with 17 bases between the two ends. Germline CDR1 and CDR2: GTSNPN and SVGIG (reference sequence). The PCR contained 60 Vbeta and 13 Jbeta primers. Data came from immunoSEQ multiplex PCR; TCRdb stores just in-frame clones and leaves some out. The sample has 150,000 to 200,000 clones, over 75% seen once. To note about this clone: What it binds is not known.

Sequenced input: PBMCs. This clonotype was obtained from a woman aged 25-40 years in good health and CMV-seronegative. This chain joins TRBV30 and TRBJ1-3; no clear D gene. The CDR3 is CAWSRRLEYRGNTIYF. The CDR3 DNA reads as TGTGCCTGGAGTCGTCGTCTCGAGTACCGTGGAAACACCATATATTTT.